This TCR beta chain stems from a study of monozygotic twins with inflammatory bowel disease. Study-level points and caveats: Twins classed as concordant or discordant showed no difference in repertoire similarity, possibly from limited power. Healthy co-twins had higher TCRbeta inverse Simpson diversity than their IBD twins.

The CDR3 is 12 amino acids. CDR1 and CDR2 from the germline V gene are SNHLY and FYNNEI. With regard to this clonotype: The antigen remains undetermined.

Using TCRalpha and TCRbeta cDNA, the researchers carried out two nested PCRs that lasted around 15 and 10 cycles. TCRdb reprocessed the 5' RACE reads, with one entry per CDR3 protein and no DNA. Its listing shows about 300,000 distinct CDR3 sequences. The TCR sequence derives from a human donor with ulcerative colitis or Crohn's disease, or a healthy co-twin of an affected twin (not recorded which). V usage is TRBV2 and J usage is TRBJ1-2; without DNA, the TCRdb call of TRBD1 cannot be checked. The sequencing sample was made of blood. The chain's CDR3 is CASRQTGEGYTF.